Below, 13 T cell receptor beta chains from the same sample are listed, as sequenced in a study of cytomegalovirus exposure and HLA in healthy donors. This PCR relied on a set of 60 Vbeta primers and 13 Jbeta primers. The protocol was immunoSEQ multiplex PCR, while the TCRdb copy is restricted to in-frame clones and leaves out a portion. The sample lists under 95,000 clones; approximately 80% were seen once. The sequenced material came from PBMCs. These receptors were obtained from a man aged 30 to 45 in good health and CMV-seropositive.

The CDR3, as DNA: TGTGCCAGCAGAAGGACAGGGGGCGAAGGCGGCTACACCTTC. The encoded protein is CASRRTGGEGGYTF. The chain recombines TRBV6-1 with TRBJ1-2; 11 nucleotides match TRBD1. Germline V lookup: CDR1 MNHNS, CDR2 SASEGT. V was pared by 6 bases and J by 8 bases, with 8 bases of the junction left unmatched. This CDR3 spans 14 amino acids.

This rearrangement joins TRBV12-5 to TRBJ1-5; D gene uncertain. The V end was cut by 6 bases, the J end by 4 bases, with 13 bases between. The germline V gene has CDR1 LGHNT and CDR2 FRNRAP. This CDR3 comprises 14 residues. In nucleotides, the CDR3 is TGTGCTAGTGGGCTGCCGGGGTCAAATCAGCCCCAGCATTTT. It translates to CASGLPGSNQPQHF.

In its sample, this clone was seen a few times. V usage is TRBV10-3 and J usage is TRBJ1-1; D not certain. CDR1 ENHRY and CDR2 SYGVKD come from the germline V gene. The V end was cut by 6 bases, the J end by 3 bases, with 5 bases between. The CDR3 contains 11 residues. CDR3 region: CAIRADTEAFF. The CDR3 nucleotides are TGTGCCATCAGGGCAGACACTGAAGCTTTCTTT.

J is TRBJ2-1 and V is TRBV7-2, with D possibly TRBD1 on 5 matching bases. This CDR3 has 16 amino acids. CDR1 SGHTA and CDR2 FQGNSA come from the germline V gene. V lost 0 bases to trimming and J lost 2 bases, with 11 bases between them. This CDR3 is CASSLAPQVPYNEQFF. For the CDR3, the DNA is TGTGCCAGCAGCTTAGCGCCACAGGTCCCCTACAATGAGCAGTTCTTC.

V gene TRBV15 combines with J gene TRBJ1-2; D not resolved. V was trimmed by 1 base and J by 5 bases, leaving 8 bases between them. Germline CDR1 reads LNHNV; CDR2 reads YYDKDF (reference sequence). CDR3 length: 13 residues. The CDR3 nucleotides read TGTGCCACCAGCAGAGGTCCCACATATGGCTACACCTTC. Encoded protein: CATSRGPTYGYTF.

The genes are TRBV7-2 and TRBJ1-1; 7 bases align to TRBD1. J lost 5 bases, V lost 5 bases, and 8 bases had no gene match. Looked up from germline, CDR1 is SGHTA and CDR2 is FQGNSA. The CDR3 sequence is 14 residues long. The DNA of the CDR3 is TGTGCCAGCAGCCTGCGAGGGGGCAGAACTGAAGCTTTCTTT. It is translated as CASSLRGGRTEAFF. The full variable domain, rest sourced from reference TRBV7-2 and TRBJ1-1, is GAGVSQSPSNKVTEKGKDVELRCDPISGHTALYWYRQSLGQGLEFLIYFQGNSAPDKSGLPSDRFSAERTGGSVSTLTIQRTQQEDSAVYLCASSLRGGRTEAFFGQGTRLTVV.

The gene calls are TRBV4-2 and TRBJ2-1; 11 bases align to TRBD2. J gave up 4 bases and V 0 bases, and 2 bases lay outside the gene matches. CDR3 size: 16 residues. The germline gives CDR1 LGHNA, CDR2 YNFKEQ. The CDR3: CASSQDLAGGYNEQFF. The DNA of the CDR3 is TGTGCCAGCAGCCAAGATTTAGCGGGGGGGTACAATGAGCAGTTCTTC.

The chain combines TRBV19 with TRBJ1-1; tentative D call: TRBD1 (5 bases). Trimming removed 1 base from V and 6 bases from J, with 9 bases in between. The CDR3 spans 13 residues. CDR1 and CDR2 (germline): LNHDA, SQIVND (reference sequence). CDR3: CASSIGREAEAFF. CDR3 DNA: TGTGCCAGTAGTATAGGCAGGGAAGCTGAAGCTTTCTTT.

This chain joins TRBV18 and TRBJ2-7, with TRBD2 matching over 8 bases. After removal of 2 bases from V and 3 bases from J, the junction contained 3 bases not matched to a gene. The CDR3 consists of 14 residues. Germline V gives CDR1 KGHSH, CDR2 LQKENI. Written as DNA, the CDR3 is TGTGCCAGCTCACCAGGCCTAGCGGGCTACGAGCAGTACTTC. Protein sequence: CASSPGLAGYEQYF.

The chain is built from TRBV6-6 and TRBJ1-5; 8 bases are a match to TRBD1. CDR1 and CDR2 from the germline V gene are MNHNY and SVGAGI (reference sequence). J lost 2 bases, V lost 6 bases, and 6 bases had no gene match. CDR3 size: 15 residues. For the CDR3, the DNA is TGTGCCAGCAGCCTAACAGGGGGGGGCAATCAGCCCCAGCATTTT. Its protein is CASSLTGGGNQPQHF.

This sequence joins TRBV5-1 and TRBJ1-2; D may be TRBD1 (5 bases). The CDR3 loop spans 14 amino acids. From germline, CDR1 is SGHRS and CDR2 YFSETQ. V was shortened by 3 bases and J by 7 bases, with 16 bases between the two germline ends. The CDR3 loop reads CASSWNMDGGGYTF. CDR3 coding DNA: TGCGCCAGCAGCTGGAATATGGACGGGGGTGGCTACACCTTC.

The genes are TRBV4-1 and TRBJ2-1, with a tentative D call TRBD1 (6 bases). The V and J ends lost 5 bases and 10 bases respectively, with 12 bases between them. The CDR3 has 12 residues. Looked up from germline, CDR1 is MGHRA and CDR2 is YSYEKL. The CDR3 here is CASSATGREQFF. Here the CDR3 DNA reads TGCGCCAGCAGCGCTACAGGGCGGGAGCAGTTCTTC.

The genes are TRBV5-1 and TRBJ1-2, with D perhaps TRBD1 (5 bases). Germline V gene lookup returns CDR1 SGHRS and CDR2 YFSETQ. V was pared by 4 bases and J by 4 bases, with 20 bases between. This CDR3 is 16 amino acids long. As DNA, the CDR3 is TGCGCCAGCAGCACGAAAGACAGTCACCGTCTCTATGGCTACACCTTC. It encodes CASSTKDSHRLYGYTF.